Following are 11 T cell receptor beta chains from one sample sequenced in a study of cytomegalovirus exposure and HLA in healthy donors. With 60 Vbeta and 13 Jbeta primers, the PCR was carried out. The data were produced by immunoSEQ multiplex PCR, yet TCRdb's version contains in-frame clones alone and is incomplete. The profile shows some 160,000 clones, 60% to 80% of them singletons. Source material: PBMCs. All receptors come from a man in his fifties or sixties in good health and CMV-seropositive.

The chain is built from TRBV5-4 and TRBJ2-5; TRBD2 aligns across 11 bases. Germline V gene data show CDR1 as SGHNT and CDR2 as YYREEE (reference sequence). CDR3 length equals 15 residues. The J segment lost 5 bases and the V segment lost 0 bases, leaving 3 bases of the junction unmatched. The CDR3 region is CASSLETSGVETQYF. In DNA form, the CDR3 reads TGTGCCAGCAGCTTGGAGACTAGCGGGGTGGAGACCCAGTACTTC.

The chain uses TRBV7-2 and TRBJ2-1; 7 bases are a match to TRBD1. The V and J ends lost 1 base and 13 bases, in that order; junction bases with no gene match: 7. Germline V gives CDR1 SGHTA, CDR2 FQGNSA. The CDR3 runs 13 residues. The CDR3 nucleotides are TGTGCCAGCAGCTTAGGGGGACAGCGATCACAGTTCTTC. Translated, it gives CASSLGGQRSQFF.

The V gene is TRBV4-3, the J gene TRBJ1-2; D remains unclear. The CDR3 runs to 14 residues. Trimming took 0 bases from V and 4 from J, leaving 9 bases between them. Germline V gene sequence: CDR1 LGHNA, CDR2 YSLEER. Here the CDR3 reads CASSQEGGLYGYTF. CDR3 bases: TGCGCCAGCAGCCAAGAAGGAGGCCTCTATGGCTACACCTTC.

The chain couples TRBV9 to TRBJ2-1; 11 bases fit TRBD2. V gave up 7 bases and J gave up 4 bases; unmatched junction bases: 7. In germline, CDR1 is SGDLS, CDR2 YYNGEE. The CDR3 covers 15 residues. The CDR3 DNA sequence: TGTGCCAGCTCCCCACTAGCGGGGGATTACAATGAGCAGTTCTTC. Protein product: CASSPLAGDYNEQFF. Based on the CDR3 plus reference TRBV9 and TRBJ2-1, the full variable domain is DSGVTQTPKHLITATGQRVTLRCSPRSGDLSVYWYQQSLDQGLQFLIQYYNGEERAKGNILERFSAQQFPDLHSELNLSSLELGDSALYFCASSPLAGDYNEQFFGPGTRLTVL.

The J gene is TRBJ1-2, the V gene TRBV11-2, with D possibly being TRBD1 (6 bases). This CDR3 contains 12 residues. From germline, CDR1 is SGHAT and CDR2 FQNNGV. The ends were cut back, 6 bases at V and 4 bases at J, with 9 bases in the middle. The CDR3 protein is CASRGGGYGYTF. The CDR3 nucleotides read TGTGCCAGCAGGGGAGGGGGCTATGGCTACACCTTC. The entire variable domain, with the rest obtained from reference TRBV11-2 and TRBJ1-2, is as follows: EAGVAQSPRYKIIEKRQSVAFWCNPISGHATLYWYQQILGQGPKLLIQFQNNGVVDDSQLPKDRFSAERLKGVDSTLKIQPAKLEDSAVYLCASRGGGYGYTFGSGTRLTVV.

Worth noting for this clone: The sample has other DNA sequences that encode this CDR3 too. This chain connects TRBV19 to TRBJ1-1, with a weak D call TRBD1 (6 bases). Looked up from germline, CDR1 is LNHDA and CDR2 is SQIVND (reference sequence). The CDR3 contains 13 residues. The germline V and J ends were trimmed by 9 bases and 0 bases, with 11 bases remaining between them. This chain's CDR3 is CASSTGMNTEAFF. The CDR3 nucleotides are TGTGCCAGCTCGACAGGCATGAACACTGAAGCTTTCTTT.

CDR3 coding DNA: TGTGCCAGTCAAAACAGGGGTGGAGATGAGCAGTTCTTC. It encodes CASQNRGGDEQFF. The V call is TRBV9, the J call TRBJ2-1, with 7 bases matching TRBD1. The CDR3 is made up of 13 amino acids. The V segment lost 8 bases and the J segment 8 bases; nucleotides outside the gene matches: 10. Germline V lookup: CDR1 SGDLS, CDR2 YYNGEE.

In DNA form, the CDR3 reads TGTGCCAGCAGTTGGACAGGGGGTATAGACACTGAAGCTTTCTTT. It codes for CASSWTGGIDTEAFF. V is TRBV6-5 and J is TRBJ1-1; 10 bases align to TRBD1. With 4 bases clipped from V and 3 bases from J, the junction kept 5 bases outside the gene matches. There are 15 residues in the CDR3. Germline V gene data show CDR1 as MNHEY and CDR2 as SVGAGI.

The chain employs TRBV7-8 and TRBJ2-2; D is unresolved. V was clipped by 4 bases and J by 4 bases, with 7 bases between them. The germline CDR1 and CDR2 sequences are SGHVS and FQNEAQ. The CDR3 totals 13 residues. The CDR3: CASSSPSTGELFF. DNA of the CDR3: TGTGCCAGCAGCTCGCCGAGCACCGGGGAGCTGTTTTTT.

This clone is a singleton in its sample. The chain is built from TRBV9 and TRBJ2-2, with D possibly TRBD2 on 6 matching bases. Between the trimmed V and J ends, which lost 3 bases and 1 base, there was a span of 13 bases. The CDR3 consists of 16 residues. Germline CDR1 reads SGDLS; CDR2 reads YYNGEE. CDR3 in amino acids: CASSAVGLVNTGELFF. In DNA, the CDR3 is TGTGCCAGCAGCGCCGTGGGACTGGTGAACACCGGGGAGCTGTTTTTT.

The V and J genes are TRBV27 and TRBJ2-3; 14 bases fit TRBD2. The germline gives CDR1 MNHEY, CDR2 SMNVEV (reference sequence). The CDR3 has 19 amino acids. V lost 6 bases and J lost 1; bases outside the gene matches: 12. Here the CDR3 DNA reads TGTGCCAGCAGCCGGACTAGCGGGGGGTTTCGCTACGGCACAGATACGCAGTATTTT. Encoded protein: CASSRTSGGFRYGTDTQYF.